One sample yielded the 12 T cell receptor beta chains listed below, sequenced in a study of cytomegalovirus exposure and HLA in healthy donors. Method: immunoSEQ multiplex PCR; TCRdb's copy keeps in-frame clones and lacks some. The sample contains 150,000 to 200,000 clones, around 86% of which appear only once. The sequenced sample was PBMCs. All receptors derive from a woman younger than 30 in good health and CMV-seronegative.

The J gene is TRBJ1-3, the V gene TRBV12-1. TRBV12-1 is tagged as a pseudogene. This CDR3 contains 17 residues. The CDR3, as DNA: TGTGCCAGCAGCTTCCAGAGACCGGGATGCCCTGGAAACACCATATATTTT. Translating gives CASSFQRPGCPGNTIYF.

This clone has a single count. The rearrangement uses TRBV4-2 and TRBJ2-7, with a possible D match to TRBD2 (6 bases). Trimming took 4 bases from V and 3 from J, leaving 16 bases between them. CDR3 length equals 15 residues. Germline V gene sequence: CDR1 LGHNA, CDR2 YNFKEQ. CDR3 residues: CASSPPVGGIYEQYF. The CDR3 nucleotides read TGTGCCAGCAGCCCCCCGGTTGGGGGGATCTACGAGCAGTACTTC.

The rearrangement links TRBV18 to TRBJ2-6; TRBD1 agrees at 10 bases. V lost 3 bases, J lost 1 base, and 3 bases stayed unmatched. The CDR3 is 17 amino acids. Germline V CDR1 and CDR2: KGHSH, LQKENI. The CDR3 DNA sequence: TGTGCCAGCTCACCGGGGGACAGGGGATCTGGGGCCAACGTCCTGACTTTC. Encoded protein: CASSPGDRGSGANVLTF.

The sample holds a few counts of this clone. This chain uses TRBV7-3 with TRBJ2-1; 10 positions agree with TRBD2. Germline values: CDR1 SGHTA, CDR2 FQGTGA. The CDR3 spans 17 residues. The ends lost 6 bases at V and 0 bases at J; junction bases unmatched: 8. This chain's CDR3 is CASRPLSGGNSYNEQFF. The CDR3 DNA reads TGTGCCAGCAGACCACTTAGCGGGGGGAACTCCTACAATGAGCAGTTCTTC.

The chain has TRBV5-1 and TRBJ1-4, with D perhaps TRBD1 (5 bases). The CDR3 has 14 amino acids. V lost 4 bases to trimming and J lost 8 bases, with 15 bases between them. Germline-derived CDR1 and CDR2 are SGHRS and YFSETQ. In DNA form, the CDR3 reads TGCGCCAGCAGCCCAAAGTTGACAGCAGAAAAACTGTTTTTT. Translating it yields CASSPKLTAEKLFF. The variable domain in full, completed from reference TRBV5-1 and TRBJ1-4, reads KAGVTQTPRYLIKTRGQQVTLSCSPISGHRSVSWYQQTPGQGLQFLFEYFSETQRNKGNFPGRFSGRQFSNSRSEMNVSTLELGDSALYLCASSPKLTAEKLFFGSGTQLSVL.

The chain carries TRBV10-2 and TRBJ2-3; D uncertain. The CDR3 has 14 amino acids. Per germline, CDR1 WSHSY and CDR2 SAAADI. Trimming left V 3 bases short and J 1 base short, with 8 bases between. The DNA of the CDR3 is TGCGCCAGCAGTGAACAGACACGCACAGATACGCAGTATTTT. This encodes CASSEQTRTDTQYF.

The count of this clone is one. This chain joins TRBV23-1 and TRBJ2-7, with D tentatively TRBD1 (5 bases). TRBV23-1 has ORF status, its function being uncertain. This CDR3 comprises 15 residues. Between the trimmed V and J ends, which lost 3 bases and 2 bases, there was a span of 14 bases. The CDR3 spells CASSHHGRVAYEQYF. The CDR3 region has the DNA TGCGCCAGCAGTCATCACGGCAGGGTCGCCTACGAGCAGTACTTC.

The chain is built from TRBV4-1 and TRBJ1-1; 8 bases map to TRBD1. With 1 base clipped from V and 4 bases from J, the junction kept 8 bases outside the gene matches. The CDR3 is 16 residues long. The V gene's germline CDR1 is MGHRA and CDR2 YSYEKL. The DNA for the CDR3 is TGCGCCAGCAGCCAAGTCCAGGGGGCGGCGAGCACTGAAGCTTTCTTT. This encodes CASSQVQGAASTEAFF.

The chain links TRBV2 to TRBJ1-5; 7 bases map to TRBD1. The trim removed 1 base at V and 0 bases at J, leaving 12 bases unmatched. CDR1 and CDR2 from the germline V gene are SNHLY and FYNNEI. The CDR3 spans 19 residues. The CDR3 region has the DNA TGTGCCAGCAGTGAAGACAGGGGCACTAATCTATTTAGCAATCAGCCCCAGCATTTT. Amino acids: CASSEDRGTNLFSNQPQHF.

The gene calls are TRBV28 and TRBJ2-2; 9 bases fit TRBD1. CDR3 length: 16 amino acids. Germline V gives CDR1 MDHEN, CDR2 SYDVKM. The J segment lost 5 bases and the V segment lost 4 bases, leaving 8 bases of the junction unmatched. CDR3 nucleotide sequence: TGTGCCAGCAGTTCCCTACAGACAGGGGGGACCGGGGAGCTGTTTTTT. This translates into CASSSLQTGGTGELFF.

V gene TRBV19 combines with J gene TRBJ1-2, with unresolved D. V was pared by 2 bases and J by 7 bases, with 20 bases between. This CDR3 is 16 amino acids long. Germline-derived CDR1 and CDR2 are LNHDA and SQIVND (reference sequence). The CDR3 sequence is CASSILIGGQSFGYTF. The CDR3 DNA is TGTGCCAGTAGTATACTGATCGGCGGGCAGTCATTTGGCTACACCTTC.

CDR3 sequence: CAISESMGLAGITDTQYF. DNA of the CDR3: TGTGCCATCAGTGAGTCAATGGGGCTAGCGGGGATCACAGATACGCAGTATTTT. The chain combines TRBV10-3 with TRBJ2-3, with 9 bases that match TRBD2. The CDR3 length is 18 residues. Germline assignment: CDR1 ENHRY and CDR2 SYGVKD. V lost 0 bases, J lost 2 bases, and 9 bases stayed unmatched.